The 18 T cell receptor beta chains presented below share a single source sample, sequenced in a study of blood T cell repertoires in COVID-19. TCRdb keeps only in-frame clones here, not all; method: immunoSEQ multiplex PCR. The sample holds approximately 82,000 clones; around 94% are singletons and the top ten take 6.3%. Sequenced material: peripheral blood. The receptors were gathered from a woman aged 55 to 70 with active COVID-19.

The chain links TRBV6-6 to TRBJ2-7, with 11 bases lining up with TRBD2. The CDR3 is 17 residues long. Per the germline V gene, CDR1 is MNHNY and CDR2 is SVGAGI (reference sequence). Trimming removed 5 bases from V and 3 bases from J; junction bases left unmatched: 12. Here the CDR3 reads CASSQSMTSGALYEQYF. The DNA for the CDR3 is TGTGCCAGCAGTCAATCGATGACTAGCGGGGCCCTCTACGAGCAGTACTTC.

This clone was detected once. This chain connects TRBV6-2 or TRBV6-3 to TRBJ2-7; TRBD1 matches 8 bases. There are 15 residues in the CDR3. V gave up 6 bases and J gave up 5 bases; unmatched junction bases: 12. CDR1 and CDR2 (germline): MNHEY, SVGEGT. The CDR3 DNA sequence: TGTGCCAGCAGCCTAAGCCCAGACAGGGGCCACGAGCAGTACTTC. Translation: CASSLSPDRGHEQYF.

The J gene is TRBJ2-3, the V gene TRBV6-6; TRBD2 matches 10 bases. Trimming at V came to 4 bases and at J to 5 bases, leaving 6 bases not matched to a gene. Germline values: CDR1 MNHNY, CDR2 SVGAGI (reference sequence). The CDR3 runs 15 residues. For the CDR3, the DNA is TGTGCCAGCAGTTTGGAACTAGCGGGACAAGATACGCAGTATTTT. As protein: CASSLELAGQDTQYF.

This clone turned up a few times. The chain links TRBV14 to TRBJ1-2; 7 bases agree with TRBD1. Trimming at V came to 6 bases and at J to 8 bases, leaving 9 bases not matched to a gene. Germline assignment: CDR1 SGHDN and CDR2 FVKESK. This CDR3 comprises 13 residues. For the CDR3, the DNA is TGTGCCAGCAGGCTCGACAGGGTCCAAGGCTACACCTTC. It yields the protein CASRLDRVQGYTF.

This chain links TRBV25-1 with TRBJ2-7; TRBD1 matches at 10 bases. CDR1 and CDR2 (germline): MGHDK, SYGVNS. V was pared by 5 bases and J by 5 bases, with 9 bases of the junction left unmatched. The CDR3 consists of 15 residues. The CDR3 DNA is TGTGCCAGCAGTCTTTGGACAGGGGGTGCCAACGAGCAGTACTTC. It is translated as CASSLWTGGANEQYF.

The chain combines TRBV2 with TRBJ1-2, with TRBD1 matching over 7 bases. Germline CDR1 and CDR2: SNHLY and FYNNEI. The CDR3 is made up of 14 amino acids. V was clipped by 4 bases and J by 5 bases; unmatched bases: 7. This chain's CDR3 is CASSGATGSYGYTF. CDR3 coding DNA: TGTGCCAGCAGTGGGGCGACAGGGAGTTATGGCTACACCTTC.

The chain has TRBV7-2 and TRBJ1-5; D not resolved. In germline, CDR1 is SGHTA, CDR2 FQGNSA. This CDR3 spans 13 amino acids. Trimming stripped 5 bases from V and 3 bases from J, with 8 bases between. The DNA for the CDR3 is TGTGCCAGCAGCGATCAGTACAATCAGCCCCAGCATTTT. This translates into CASSDQYNQPQHF.

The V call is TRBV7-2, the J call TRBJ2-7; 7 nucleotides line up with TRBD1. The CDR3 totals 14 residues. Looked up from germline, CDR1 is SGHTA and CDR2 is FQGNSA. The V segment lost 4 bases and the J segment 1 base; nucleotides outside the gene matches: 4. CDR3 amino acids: CASSYTGQSYEQYF. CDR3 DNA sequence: TGTGCCAGCAGCTATACGGGACAGTCCTACGAGCAGTACTTC.

CDR3 sequence: CASSLGQGGYEQYF. The DNA for the CDR3 is TGTGCCAGCAGCTTAGGACAGGGGGGCTACGAGCAGTACTTC. The chain couples TRBV7-2 to TRBJ2-7; 9 positions agree with TRBD1. Germline V gene data show CDR1 as SGHTA and CDR2 as FQGNSA. This CDR3 has 14 residues. The ends lost 1 base at V and 3 bases at J; junction bases unmatched: 1.

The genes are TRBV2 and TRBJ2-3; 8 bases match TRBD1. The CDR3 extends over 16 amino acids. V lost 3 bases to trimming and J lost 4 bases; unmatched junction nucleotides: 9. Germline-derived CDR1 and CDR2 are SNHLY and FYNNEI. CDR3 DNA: TGTGCCAGCAGTGAGGGAGGCAGGGGGCTGGCAGATACGCAGTATTTT. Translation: CASSEGGRGLADTQYF.

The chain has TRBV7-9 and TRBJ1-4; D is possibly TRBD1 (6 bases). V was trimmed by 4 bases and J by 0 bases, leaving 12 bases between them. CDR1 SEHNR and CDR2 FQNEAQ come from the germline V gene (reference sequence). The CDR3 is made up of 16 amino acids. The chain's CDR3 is CASSSDRNPTNEKLFF. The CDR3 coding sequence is TGTGCCAGCAGCTCCGACAGGAATCCAACTAATGAAAAACTGTTTTTT.

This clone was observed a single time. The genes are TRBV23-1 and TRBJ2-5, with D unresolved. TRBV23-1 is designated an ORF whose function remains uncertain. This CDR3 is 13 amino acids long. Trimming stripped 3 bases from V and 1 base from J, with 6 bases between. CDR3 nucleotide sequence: TGCGCCAGCAGTCAGAGGATCCAAGAGACCCAGTACTTC. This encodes CASSQRIQETQYF.

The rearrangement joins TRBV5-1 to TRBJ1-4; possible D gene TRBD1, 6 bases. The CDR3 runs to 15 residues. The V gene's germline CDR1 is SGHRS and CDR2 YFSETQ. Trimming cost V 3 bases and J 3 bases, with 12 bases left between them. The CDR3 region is CASSWESGANEKLFF. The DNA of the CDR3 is TGCGCCAGCAGCTGGGAGTCAGGGGCTAATGAAAAACTGTTTTTT.

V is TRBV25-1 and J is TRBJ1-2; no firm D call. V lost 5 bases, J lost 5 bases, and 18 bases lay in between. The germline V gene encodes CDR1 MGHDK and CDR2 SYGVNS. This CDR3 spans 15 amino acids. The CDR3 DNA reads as TGTGCCAGCAGTTTGGGCACGGCAGCTTGGTATGGCTACACCTTC. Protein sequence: CASSLGTAAWYGYTF.

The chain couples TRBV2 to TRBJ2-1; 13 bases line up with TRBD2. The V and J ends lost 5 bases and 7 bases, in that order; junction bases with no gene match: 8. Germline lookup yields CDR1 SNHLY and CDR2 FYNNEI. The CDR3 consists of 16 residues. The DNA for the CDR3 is TGTGCCAGCAGTTCCACTAGCGGGAGGGCCGGTAATGAGCAGTTCTTC. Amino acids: CASSSTSGRAGNEQFF. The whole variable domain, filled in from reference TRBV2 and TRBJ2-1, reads EPEVTQTPSHQVTQMGQEVILRCVPISNHLYFYWYRQILGQKVEFLVSFYNNEISEKSEIFDDQFSVERPDGSNFTLKIRSTKLEDSAMYFCASSSTSGRAGNEQFFGPGTRLTVL.

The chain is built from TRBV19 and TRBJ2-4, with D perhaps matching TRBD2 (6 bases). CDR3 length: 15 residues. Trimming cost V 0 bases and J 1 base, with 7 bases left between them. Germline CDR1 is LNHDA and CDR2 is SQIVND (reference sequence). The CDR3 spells CASSIDGGAKNIQYF. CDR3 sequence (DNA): TGTGCCAGTAGTATAGATGGGGGGGCCAAAAACATTCAGTACTTC.

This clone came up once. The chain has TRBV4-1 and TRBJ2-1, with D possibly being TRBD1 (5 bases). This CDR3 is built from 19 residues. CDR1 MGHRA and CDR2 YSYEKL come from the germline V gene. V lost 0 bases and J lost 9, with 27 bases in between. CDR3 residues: CASSQDSEPPSPGMGEQFF. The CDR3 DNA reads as TGCGCCAGCAGCCAAGATTCGGAACCACCTTCTCCAGGGATGGGTGAGCAGTTCTTC.

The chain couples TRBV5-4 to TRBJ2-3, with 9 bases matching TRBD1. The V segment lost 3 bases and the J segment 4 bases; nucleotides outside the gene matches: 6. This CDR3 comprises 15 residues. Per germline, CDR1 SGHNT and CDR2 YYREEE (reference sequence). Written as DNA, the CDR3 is TGTGCCAGCAGCTCGGGACAGGGAGGATCAGATACGCAGTATTTT. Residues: CASSSGQGGSDTQYF.